Only a few counts were recorded for the clone carrying this TCR beta chain. Its antigen is unidentified. The data derive from a study of cytomegalovirus exposure and HLA in healthy donors. Study results and limitations: Researchers reported in a later analysis that a missense DCLRE1C variant was tied to TCR beta V- and J-gene trimming. Later analysis suggested most CMV-associated TCR beta chains were HLA-restricted. In a later analysis, donors in an Asian-associated ancestry cluster reportedly had fewer N-insertions in productive TCRs than the cohort mean.

PCR involved 60 Vbeta and 13 Jbeta primers. In the original processing: Unique TCR beta chains totaled around 86 million in a later count, with around 12 million of them shared. Measured with immunoSEQ multiplex PCR; TCRdb has only the in-frame clones, and not every one. D and trimming come from the DNA, and the V and J calls and clone size come from that table. The sample shows some 150,000 clones, roughly 84% of them seen only once. V lost 3 bases to trimming and J lost 5 bases; unmatched junction nucleotides: 10. Germline V gives CDR1 SGDLS, CDR2 YYNGEE. The CDR3 is 15 amino acids. V gene TRBV9 combines with J gene TRBJ1-2, with TRBD1 matching over 7 bases. This receptor was obtained from a male donor in good health and CMV-seronegative. The sequenced material came from PBMCs. Written as DNA, the CDR3 is TGTGCCAGCAGCGCCCACCTGGACAGGTTTTATGGCTACACCTTC. Protein sequence: CASSAHLDRFYGYTF.